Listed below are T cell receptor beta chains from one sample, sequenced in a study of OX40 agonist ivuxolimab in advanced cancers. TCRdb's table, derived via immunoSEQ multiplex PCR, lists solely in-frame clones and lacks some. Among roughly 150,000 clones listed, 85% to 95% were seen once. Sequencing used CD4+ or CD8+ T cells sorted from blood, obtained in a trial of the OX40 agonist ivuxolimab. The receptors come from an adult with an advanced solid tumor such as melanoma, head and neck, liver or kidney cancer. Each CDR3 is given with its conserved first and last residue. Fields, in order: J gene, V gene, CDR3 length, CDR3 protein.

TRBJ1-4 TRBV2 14 CASDRNRGNEKLFF
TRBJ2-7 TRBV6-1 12 CASSEGGYEQYF
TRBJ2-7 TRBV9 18 CASSVGGTSGRITYEQYF
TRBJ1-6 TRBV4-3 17 CASSQDRGSSYNSPLHF
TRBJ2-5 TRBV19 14 CASSPTGGRETQYF
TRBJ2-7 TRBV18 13 CASSPTHTYEQYF
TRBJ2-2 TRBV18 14 CASSTDRQAGELFF
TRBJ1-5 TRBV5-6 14 CASSPTGLEQPQHF
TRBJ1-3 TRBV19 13 CASRAGGGNTIYF
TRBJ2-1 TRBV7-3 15 CASSSFSGIYNEQFF
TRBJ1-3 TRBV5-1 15 CASTPTGFSGNTIYF
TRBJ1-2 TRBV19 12 CATRTGLYGYTF
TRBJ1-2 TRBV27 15 CASSPLEQGSYGYTF
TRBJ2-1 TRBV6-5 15 CASSSPTGGNNEQFF
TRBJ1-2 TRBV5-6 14 CASSLVGENYGYTF
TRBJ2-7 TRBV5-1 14 CASSPTGPVYEQYF
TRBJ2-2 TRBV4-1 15 CASSQASTSPGELFF
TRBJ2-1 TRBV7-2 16 CASSPPGGPSYNEQFF
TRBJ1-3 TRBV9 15 CASSVRSDSGNTIYF
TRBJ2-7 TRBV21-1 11 CASSKPYEQYF
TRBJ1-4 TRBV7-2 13 CASRRGQVGKLFF
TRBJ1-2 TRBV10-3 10 CAISESPSIF
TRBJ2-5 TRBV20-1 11 CSARDQETQYF
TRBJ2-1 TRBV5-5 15 CASSLEGQGANEQFF
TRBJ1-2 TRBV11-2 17 CASITRDRGRANYGYTF
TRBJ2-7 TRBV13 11 CASSFSYEQYF
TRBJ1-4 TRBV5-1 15 CASSFGDPTNEKLFF
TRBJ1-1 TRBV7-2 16 CASSSEVAGTGPEAFF
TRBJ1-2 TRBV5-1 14 CASSSGGSDYGYTF
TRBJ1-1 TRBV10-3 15 CAISVMGGGYTEAFF
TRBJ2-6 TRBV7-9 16 CASSLWGSEGANVLTF
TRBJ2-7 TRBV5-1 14 CASSLEQGGYEQYF
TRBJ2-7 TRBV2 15 CASKRGPGLAYEQYF
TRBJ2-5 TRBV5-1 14 CASSPLLEGETQYF
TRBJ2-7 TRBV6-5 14 CASNKAATHYEQYF
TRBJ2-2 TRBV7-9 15 CASSLGAPNTGELFF
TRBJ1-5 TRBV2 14 CASSETGGNQPQHF
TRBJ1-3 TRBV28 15 CASSLGHSGGNTIYF
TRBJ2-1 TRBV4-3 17 CASSQGVLAGGDNEQFF
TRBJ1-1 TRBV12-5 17 CASGPSDKTGEYTEAFF
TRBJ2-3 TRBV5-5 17 CASSFRTSGAATDTQYF
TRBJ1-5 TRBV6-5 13 CASSYGGGQPQHF
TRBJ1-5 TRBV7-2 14 CASKGTGGNQPQHF
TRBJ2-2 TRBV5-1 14 CASSLGQGTGELFF
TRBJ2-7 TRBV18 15 CASSLRSGSSYEQYF
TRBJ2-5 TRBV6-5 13 CASSYRGKGTQYF
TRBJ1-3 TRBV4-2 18 CASSQDYPPAASGNTIYF
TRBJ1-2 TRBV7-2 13 CASSQDPGYGYTF
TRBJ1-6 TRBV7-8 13 CASRQGAGSPLHF
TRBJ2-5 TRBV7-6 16 CASSSTGGAVRETQYF